This T cell receptor (beta chain) derives from a study of blood T cell repertoires in COVID-19. Study details: T cells, B-cell-depleted T cells, or PBMCs provided the cDNA or gDNA that served as material.

Study processing details: Estimation of nucleated cell counts was performed using reference gene primer amplification. Assay: immunoSEQ multiplex PCR; the TCRdb copy retains only in-frame clones and omits some. V and J calls and clone size are copied from that table; D and trimming were computed from the DNA. The sample has 25,000 to 40,000 clones; roughly 89% are singletons. The sample holds one count of this clone. The CDR3 spans 15 residues. The ends lost 3 bases at V and 9 bases at J; junction bases unmatched: 9. Germline values: CDR1 SGDLS, CDR2 YYNGEE. The sequenced material came from peripheral blood. This receptor was obtained from a man in his 70s with active COVID-19. V gene TRBV9 combines with J gene TRBJ2-1; 10 positions agree with TRBD2. CDR3 protein: CASSDVAGGAGEQFF. DNA for the CDR3: TGTGCCAGCAGCGATGTAGCGGGAGGTGCGGGTGAGCAGTTCTTC.